The entry below gives a single T cell receptor (beta chain) sequence along with its context. Antigen: not known. Assay used: immunoSEQ multiplex PCR; TCRdb lists only in-frame clones, some missing. The table lists some 30,000 clones, more than 80% of them singletons. These data belong to a study of chemoradiotherapy in HPV16-positive cancers. Study results and caveats: HPV-specific T cells were functionally defined from only a couple of HPV16-positive patients.

The CDR3 is 14 residues long. CDR1 is MRHNA, CDR2 SNTAGT, per germline. The ends were cut back, 2 bases at V and 3 bases at J, with 9 bases in the middle. The sample in question was blood, obtained from a patient who underwent chemoradiotherapy. The clonotype originates from a human donor with HPV-associated anogenital cancer. The V and J genes are TRBV6-4 and TRBJ2-3, with no clear D. CDR3 DNA: TGTGCCAGCAGTGACAGGGAAGGAACAGATACGCAGTATTTT. Its translation is CASSDREGTDTQYF.